The sequence of this T cell receptor beta chain was determined in a study of CD8+CD57+ T cells in acquired aplastic anemia. Study overall: Isolated CD4+ and CD8+ cells, once sorted, yielded DNA averaging around 2.9 ug.

Whole-study findings and limits: About 30 CD8+ CDR3 sequences occurred in both the patients and the controls.

A note on this clonotype: Antigen specificity is unknown.

Patients included in sequencing had previously demonstrated CD8+CD57+ cell expansion by flow cytometry. Untreated patients provided the blood samples, with no therapy given before sampling. Template material for TCR beta VDJ and CDR3 profiling consisted of genomic DNA. TCRdb itself ran the reads through MiXCR, one entry per CDR3 protein. This sample yields 110,000 or so distinct CDR3 sequences, of which approximately 50% are seen a single time; roughly 30% belongs to the top ten. The germline V gene encodes CDR1 SGDLS and CDR2 YYNGEE. The V gene lost 7 bases and the J gene lost 8 bases, with 11 bases spanning the gap. The CDR3 runs to 11 residues.

The rearrangement uses TRBV9 and TRBJ2-3; no clear D. Sample: sorted CD4+, CD8+, or CD8+CD57+ T cells (not recorded which) from PBMCs. This receptor was obtained from a human donor with aplastic anemia. The CDR3 nucleotides read TGTGCCAGCGTGCTCTGGGGTACGCAGTATTTT. Encoded protein: CASVLWGTQYF.